The next 20 T cell receptor beta chains were all read from a single sample in a study of a mutant IDH1 vaccine in newly diagnosed glioma. No antigen has been identified for these receptors. Assay: immunoSEQ multiplex PCR; the TCRdb copy retains only in-frame clones and omits some. There are 31,000 or so clones in the sample; more than 65% occur only once, and around 29% lies in the top ten. Time point: week 47, end of study. Vaccination comprised doses that each held 300 ug of mutant IDH1 20-mer peptide, plus topical imiquimod. Sample: PBMCs, taken from a glioma patient whose treatment included an IDH1 peptide vaccine. The receptors come from a young man with glioma.

The rearrangement joins TRBV19 to TRBJ1-1; unclear D gene. The CDR3 has 16 amino acids. Per the germline V gene, CDR1 is LNHDA and CDR2 is SQIVND (reference sequence). Trimming stripped 0 bases from V and 2 bases from J, with 13 bases between. CDR3 residues: CASSIDLEGSNTEAFF. In DNA, the CDR3 is TGTGCCAGTAGTATAGATCTAGAGGGATCTAACACTGAAGCTTTCTTT.

J is TRBJ2-3 and V is TRBV25-1, with D possibly TRBD1 on 7 matching bases. This CDR3 region has 13 residues. V lost 11 bases and J lost 2, with 14 bases in between. From germline, CDR1 is MGHDK and CDR2 SYGVNS. The CDR3: CAVRGDYTDTQYF. DNA of the CDR3: TGTGCCGTCAGGGGGGATTACACAGATACGCAGTATTTT.

The chain uses TRBV5-1 and TRBJ1-6; D is undetermined. Trimming shortened V by 0 bases and J by 0 bases, and 4 bases separated the two germline ends. CDR3 size: 15 residues. Germline V lookup: CDR1 SGHRS, CDR2 YFSETQ. CDR3 region: CASSLDSSYNSPLHF. The CDR3 DNA reads as TGCGCCAGCAGCTTGGACAGCTCCTATAATTCACCCCTCCACTTT.

There are a few counts of this clone. This sequence joins TRBV5-1 and TRBJ1-1; D not certain. Per the germline V gene, CDR1 is SGHRS and CDR2 is YFSETQ. The CDR3 is 12 amino acids. Trimming pared 0 bases from V and 8 bases from J, leaving 8 bases between. CDR3 residues: CASSLVQTEAFF. The CDR3 region has the DNA TGCGCCAGCAGCTTGGTGCAAACGGAAGCTTTCTTT.

This clone was seen just once. The chain carries TRBV10-3 and TRBJ2-1; maybe TRBD1 (6 bases). V lost 2 bases and J 4 bases, leaving 12 bases between the germline ends. The CDR3 has 15 amino acids. CDR1 is ENHRY and CDR2 is SYGVKD in the germline V gene. The DNA of the CDR3 is TGTGCCATCAGTGAGACAGGGCCCGCTTACAATGAGCAGTTCTTC. The encoded protein is CAISETGPAYNEQFF.

The J gene is TRBJ2-7, the V gene TRBV7-9, with D uncertain. Germline V CDR1 and CDR2: SEHNR, FQNEAQ (reference sequence). The CDR3 is 17 amino acids. The V end lost 0 bases, the J end lost 2 bases, and 17 bases lay between the germline ends. The CDR3 loop is CASSLAKTKKSTYEQYF. As DNA, the CDR3 is TGTGCCAGCAGCTTAGCCAAGACAAAGAAGAGTACCTACGAGCAGTACTTC.

V is TRBV10-3 and J is TRBJ1-1; no clear D gene. The CDR3 has 14 residues. Germline V gene data show CDR1 as ENHRY and CDR2 as SYGVKD. The V and J ends lost 7 bases and 1 base respectively, with 13 bases between them. The CDR3 spells CAITSDPPNTEAFF. CDR3 DNA sequence: TGTGCCATCACCTCAGACCCCCCGAACACTGAAGCTTTCTTT.

The chain combines TRBV5-1 with TRBJ1-3; D is ambiguous. Germline-derived CDR1 and CDR2 are SGHRS and YFSETQ. With 4 bases removed from V and 0 bases from J, the gap between germline ends came to 11 bases. The CDR3 length is 15 residues. CDR3: CASSREGVSGNTIYF. The CDR3 bases are TGCGCCAGCAGCAGGGAGGGAGTCTCTGGAAACACCATATATTTT.

The chain combines TRBV27 with TRBJ2-7; D gene uncertain. The germline CDR1 and CDR2 sequences are MNHEY and SMNVEV (reference sequence). V gave up 4 bases and J gave up 4 bases, with 11 bases separating them. The CDR3 is 13 amino acids. CDR3 bases: TGTGCCAGCAGTTCCCTTCACATGTACGAGCAGTACTTC. Its protein is CASSSLHMYEQYF.

The genes are TRBV27 and TRBJ1-2; tentative D call: TRBD1 (5 bases). The CDR3 is 16 amino acids. CDR1 and CDR2 (germline): MNHEY, SMNVEV (reference sequence). Between the trimmed V and J ends, which lost 1 base and 2 bases, there was a span of 14 bases. CDR3 sequence (DNA): TGTGCCAGCAGTTTATGGGGCAGGGAGAGGAACTATGGCTACACCTTC. As protein: CASSLWGRERNYGYTF.

The chain couples TRBV29-1 to TRBJ2-5, with D perhaps being TRBD1 or TRBD2 (5 bases each). V was trimmed by 2 bases and J by 5 bases, leaving 9 bases between them. Germline V gene sequence: CDR1 SQVTM, CDR2 ANQGSEA. The CDR3 consists of 12 residues. The DNA for the CDR3 is TGCAGCGTTGAAAGGGGCGGGGAGACCCAGTACTTC. Amino acids: CSVERGGETQYF.

This clone was picked up a small number of times. The rearrangement links TRBV7-9 to TRBJ2-6; 8 positions match TRBD1. This CDR3 contains 17 residues. Germline CDR1 and CDR2: SEHNR and FQNEAQ (reference sequence). The trim removed 6 bases at V and 0 bases at J, leaving 7 bases unmatched. This chain's CDR3 is CASRPGQVISGANVLTF. In DNA form, the CDR3 reads TGTGCCAGCAGACCGGGACAGGTGATCTCTGGGGCCAACGTCCTGACTTTC.

The rearrangement joins TRBV19 to TRBJ2-5; TRBD1 agrees at 9 bases. The CDR3 is 15 amino acids. The germline V gene has CDR1 LNHDA and CDR2 SQIVND (reference sequence). Losses at the gene ends were 10 bases for V and 6 bases for J; bases not matched to a gene: 15. This chain's CDR3 is CATGTADRGLQTQYF. CDR3 DNA: TGTGCCACCGGGACAGCGGACAGGGGATTGCAGACCCAGTACTTC.

The V gene is TRBV29-1, the J gene TRBJ2-2; 7 nucleotides agree with TRBD1. The trim removed 7 bases at V and 6 bases at J, leaving 11 bases unmatched. Germline CDR1 SQVTM, CDR2 ANQGSEA. The CDR3 totals 14 residues. This chain's CDR3 is CSAARTGRSGELFF. For the CDR3, the DNA is TGCAGCGCTGCCCGGACAGGCAGATCCGGGGAGCTGTTTTTT.

V is TRBV30 and J is TRBJ1-6; TRBD1 matches 9 bases. This CDR3 has 13 residues. CDR1 is GTSNPN and CDR2 is SVGIG in the germline V gene (reference sequence). The J segment lost 9 bases and the V segment lost 5 bases, leaving 5 bases of the junction unmatched. DNA for the CDR3: TGTGCCTGGCAGGGGACAGGGAGTTCACCCCTCCACTTT. Its translation: CAWQGTGSSPLHF. Looking up the rest from reference TRBV30 and TRBJ1-6 gives the full variable domain: SQTIHQWPATLVQPVGSPLSLECTVEGTSNPNLYWYRQAAGRGLQLLFYSVGIGQISSEVPQNLSASRPQDRQFILSSKKLLLSDSGFYLCAWQGTGSSPLHFGNGTRLTVT.

This clone was recorded only once. This chain connects TRBV19 to TRBJ1-1; 7 nucleotides align to TRBD1. Trimming removed 3 bases from V and 7 bases from J; junction bases left unmatched: 11. CDR1 is LNHDA and CDR2 is SQIVND in the germline V gene (reference sequence). The CDR3 length is 15 residues. The CDR3 protein is CASSIGEVSGGEAFF. The CDR3 nucleotides read TGTGCCAGTAGTATCGGGGAGGTTTCAGGGGGTGAAGCTTTCTTT.

This chain joins TRBV6-1 and TRBJ1-5; no definite D call. CDR3 length: 12 residues. Trimming shortened V by 4 bases and J by 2 bases, and 3 bases separated the two germline ends. Germline lookup yields CDR1 MNHNS and CDR2 SASEGT. This CDR3 is CASSGGNQPQHF. The DNA for the CDR3 is TGTGCCAGCAGTGGGGGCAATCAGCCCCAGCATTTT.

The gene calls are TRBV18 and TRBJ1-2; possible D gene TRBD1, 5 bases. CDR3 length: 15 amino acids. CDR1 is KGHSH, CDR2 LQKENI, per germline. The V end was cut by 2 bases, the J end by 4 bases, with 14 bases between. Written as DNA, the CDR3 is TGTGCCAGCTCACCAGGTGGGGGACGAGGCTATGGCTACACCTTC. Its protein product is CASSPGGGRGYGYTF.

The chain has TRBV5-6 and TRBJ1-4, with a tentative D call TRBD1 (5 bases). The CDR3 runs 17 residues. Germline V gene sequence: CDR1 SGHDT, CDR2 YYEEEE. Trimming pared 4 bases from V and 1 base from J, leaving 17 bases between. The CDR3 here is CASSLLGTGRTNEKLFF. As DNA, the CDR3 is TGTGCCAGCAGCCTCTTAGGCACAGGTCGAACTAATGAAAAACTGTTTTTT.

This clone was detected only once. The chain links TRBV13 to TRBJ1-6; TRBD1 agrees at 7 bases. V trimming: 4 bases; J trimming: 7 bases; junction bases outside the gene matches: 4. Germline V lookup: CDR1 PRHDT, CDR2 FYEKMQ (reference sequence). The CDR3 is made up of 14 amino acids. The CDR3 DNA sequence: TGTGCCAGCAGCTCGAACAGGGGAAATTCACCCCTCCACTTT. This codes for CASSSNRGNSPLHF.